This T cell receptor (beta chain) was documented in a study of T cell changes during pregnancy in multiple sclerosis (dated by TCRdb to about 2019). Study-level background: The study looked at changes in the T cell repertoire across pregnancy in women with multiple sclerosis.

As a fraction of the sample, this clone is medium-sized (0.01 to 0.1%). The target of this receptor is not known. No qualities accompany the bases; no much larger clone lies one base away. Including cysteine and phenylalanine, the CDR3 has 11 amino acids. Only the CDR3 part of the read is kept: 33 bases, read in frame from the first base. The V and J ends are trimmed by 5 bases and 6 bases, leaving 8 bases between them. CDR1 MNHNS and CDR2 SASEGT were looked up in the germline V gene. Library preparation employed the immunoSEQ multiplex PCR assay. The clones in this table, taken by TCRdb from immuneACCESS, are in-frame only. Not every clone is retained; where verified, under half of the shortfall comes from an unresolved V gene, and the cause of the rest is unknown. The sample data list about 28,000 clones, and 89% of these were observed just once. Around 0.8% of the sample goes to the ten largest clones.

The chain is encoded by TRBV6-1 joined to TRBJ2-7, with TRBD2 as a weak D call on 5 bases. The receptor's source is a female donor with multiple sclerosis, enrolled in a pregnancy study. The source was CD4+ T cells from peripheral blood mononuclear cells, collected in the second trimester of pregnancy. CDR3 sequence: CASSLSGEQYF. At the DNA level, the sequence is TGTGCCAGCAGTCTGAGCGGCGAGCAGTACTTC.